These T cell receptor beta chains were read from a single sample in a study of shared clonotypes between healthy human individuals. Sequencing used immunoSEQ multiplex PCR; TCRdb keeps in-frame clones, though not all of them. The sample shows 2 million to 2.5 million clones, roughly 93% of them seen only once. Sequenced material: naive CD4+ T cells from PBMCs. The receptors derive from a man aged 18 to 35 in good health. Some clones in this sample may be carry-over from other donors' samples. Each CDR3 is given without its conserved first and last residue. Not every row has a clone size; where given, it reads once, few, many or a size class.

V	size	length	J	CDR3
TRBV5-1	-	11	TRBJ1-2	ASGQGVVDGYT
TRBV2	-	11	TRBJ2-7	ASHGARSYEQY
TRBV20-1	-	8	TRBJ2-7	SARVYEQY
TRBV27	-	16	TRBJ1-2	ASRNSAGQKKTNYGYT
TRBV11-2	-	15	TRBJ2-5	ASSLVLGGLTSETQY
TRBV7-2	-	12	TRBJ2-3	ASSLIPSTDTQY
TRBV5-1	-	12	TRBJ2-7	ASSLRSYSYEQY
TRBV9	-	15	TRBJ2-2	ASSVLAGQGWTGELF
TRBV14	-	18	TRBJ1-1	ASSQDRKRDRILDNTEAF
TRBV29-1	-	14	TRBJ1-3	SVEEDRTLSGNTIY
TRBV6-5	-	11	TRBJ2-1	ASSRTDVSEQF
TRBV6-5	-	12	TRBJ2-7	ASRILQGFGEQY
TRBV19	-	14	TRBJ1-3	ASSVTGEGPGNTIY
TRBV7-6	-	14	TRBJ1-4	ASSSTGTGENEKLF
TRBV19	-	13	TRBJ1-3	ASSMGGQGINTIY
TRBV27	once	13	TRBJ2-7	ASRKGWGNSYEQY
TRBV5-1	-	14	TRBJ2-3	ASSYHGTGGSDTQY
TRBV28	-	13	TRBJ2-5	ASSFRGAGEETQY
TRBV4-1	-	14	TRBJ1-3	ASSQDIAVTGNTIY
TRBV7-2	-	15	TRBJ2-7	ASSLGLGRADAGEQY
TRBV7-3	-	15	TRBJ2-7	ASSSSPGRGETYEQY
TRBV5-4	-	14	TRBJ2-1	ASRVTGAHSYNEQF
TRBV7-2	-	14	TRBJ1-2	ASSLAPDRGTYGYT
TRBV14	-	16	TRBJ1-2	ASSQVSYLGSRTNGYT
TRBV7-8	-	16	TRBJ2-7	ASSLSGQLLANRHEQY
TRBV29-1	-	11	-	SVALQSSYEQY
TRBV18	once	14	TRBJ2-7	ASSPLPAGEAYEQY
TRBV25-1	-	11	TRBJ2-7	ASSAPGGYEQY
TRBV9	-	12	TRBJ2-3	ASSGELNTDTQY
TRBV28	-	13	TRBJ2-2	ASSFRDRDAGELF
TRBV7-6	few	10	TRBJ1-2	ASSPDRWGYT
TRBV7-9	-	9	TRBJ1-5	ASGTNQPQH
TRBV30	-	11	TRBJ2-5	AWSVLRRETQY
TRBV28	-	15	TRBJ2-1	ASSPTRLERAYNEQF
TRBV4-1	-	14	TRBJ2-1	ASSQSIGFPLGEQF
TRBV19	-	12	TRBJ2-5	ASSIAGKVETQY
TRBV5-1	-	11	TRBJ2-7	ASSNQGVHEQY
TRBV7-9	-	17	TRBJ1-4	ASSLARTGGKSTNEKLF
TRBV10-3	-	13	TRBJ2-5	AISEAGRIAETQY
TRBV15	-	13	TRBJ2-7	ATSRGGGARGEQY
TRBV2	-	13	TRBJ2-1	ASSLTGQGYNEQF
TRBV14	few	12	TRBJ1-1	ASSQAGGVTEAF
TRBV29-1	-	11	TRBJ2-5	SVPGRTQETQY
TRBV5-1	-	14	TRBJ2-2	ASLPGPVSNTGELF
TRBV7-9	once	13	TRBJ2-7	ASSRGTGASYEQY
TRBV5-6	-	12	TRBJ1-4	ASSLGIFNEKLF
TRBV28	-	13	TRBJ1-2	ASSVTGTGRYGYT